This TCR beta chain stems from a study of blood T cell repertoires in COVID-19. Study overall: The United States, Italy and Spain supplied acute and convalescent COVID-19 samples. Sources were T cells, B-cell-depleted T cells, or PBMCs; the material itself was cDNA or gDNA.

Only in-frame clones appear in the TCRdb table, and some are missing; sequencing was by immunoSEQ multiplex PCR. The table shows roughly 220,000 clones, with approximately 80% occurring only once. CDR1 and CDR2 from the germline V gene are SGHRS and YFSETQ. This CDR3 comprises 14 residues. The junction had 3 bases not matched to a gene; V was cut back by 4 bases and J by 5 bases. This clone was seen more than once but under ten times. The gene calls are TRBV5-1 and TRBJ2-5; 12 positions match TRBD1. The sequence came from a woman aged 55 to 70 who had recovered from COVID-19. The sample taken for sequencing was peripheral blood. The CDR3 spells CASSGTGGEETQYF. The CDR3, as DNA: TGCGCCAGCAGCGGGACAGGGGGCGAGGAGACCCAGTACTTC.